This T cell receptor beta chain was observed in a study of siplizumab effects on memory and regulatory T cells. The germline gives CDR1 SGHRS, CDR2 YFSETQ. With 2 bases clipped from V and 3 bases from J, the junction kept 1 base outside the gene matches. The CDR3 loop spans 13 amino acids. With respect to this clone: Its antigen remains unknown.

The study's findings and limits: Greater diversity than memory cells seemed evident in naive T cells, which also appeared to be major alloresponse contributors. Sequences that were alloreactive and traceable to unstimulated CD4+ memory cells were significantly reduced by siplizumab. Most alloreactive clones went unmapped to unstimulated subsets; only a minor fraction mapped. There was no confirmation of the suppressive function of proliferating Tregs from siplizumab cultures.

Data came from immunoSEQ multiplex PCR; TCRdb stores just in-frame clones and leaves some out. The sample has around 86,000 clones, approximately 95% seen once. The sample consisted of non-Treg CD4+ T cells sorted from blood. This chain links TRBV5-1 with TRBJ2-7; TRBD2 matches 8 bases. The source is a human donor in good health. CDR3: CASSFTSGYEQYF. Here the CDR3 DNA reads TGCGCCAGCAGCTTTACTAGCGGCTACGAGCAGTACTTC.